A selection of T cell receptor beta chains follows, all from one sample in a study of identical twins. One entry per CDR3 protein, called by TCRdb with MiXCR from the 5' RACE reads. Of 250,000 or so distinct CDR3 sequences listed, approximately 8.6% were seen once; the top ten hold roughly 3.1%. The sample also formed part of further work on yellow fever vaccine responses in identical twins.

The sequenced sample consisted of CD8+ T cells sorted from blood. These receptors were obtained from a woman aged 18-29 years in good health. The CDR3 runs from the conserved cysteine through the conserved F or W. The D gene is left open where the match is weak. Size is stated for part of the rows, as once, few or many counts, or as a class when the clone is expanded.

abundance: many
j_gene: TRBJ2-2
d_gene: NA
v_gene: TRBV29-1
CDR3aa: CSVRTVNTGELFF
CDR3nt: TGCAGCGTTCGGACGGTAAACACCGGGGAGCTGTTTTTT

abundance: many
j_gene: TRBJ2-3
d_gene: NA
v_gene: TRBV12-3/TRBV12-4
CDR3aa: CASSLILDTQYF
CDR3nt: TGTGCCAGCAGTTTAATCTTGGATACGCAGTATTTT

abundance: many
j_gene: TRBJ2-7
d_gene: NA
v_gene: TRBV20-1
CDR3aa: CSARDLREEQYF
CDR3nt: TGCAGTGCTAGAGATCTGAGGGAAGAGCAGTACTTC

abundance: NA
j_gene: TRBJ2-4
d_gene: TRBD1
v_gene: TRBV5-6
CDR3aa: CASSDREAKNIQYF
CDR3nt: TGTGCCAGCTCTGACAGGGAGGCCAAAAACATTCAGTACTTC

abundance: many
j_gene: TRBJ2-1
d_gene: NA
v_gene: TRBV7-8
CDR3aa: CASSLGGEQFF
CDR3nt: TGTGCCAGCAGCTTGGGGGGTGAGCAGTTCTTC

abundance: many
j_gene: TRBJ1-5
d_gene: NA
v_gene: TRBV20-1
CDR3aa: CSAIIPNGGVQPQHF
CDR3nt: TGCAGTGCTATCATCCCCAACGGAGGGGTTCAGCCCCAGCATTTT

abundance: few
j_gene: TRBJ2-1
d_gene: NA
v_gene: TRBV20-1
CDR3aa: CSAPFRTNSYNEQFF
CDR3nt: TGCAGTGCCCCCTTTAGGACAAACTCCTACAATGAGCAGTTCTTC

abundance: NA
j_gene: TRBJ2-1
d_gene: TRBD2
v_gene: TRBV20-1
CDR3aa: CSTTPSGGASYNEQFF
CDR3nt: TGCAGTACTACACCTAGCGGGGGGGCCTCCTACAATGAGCAGTTCTTC

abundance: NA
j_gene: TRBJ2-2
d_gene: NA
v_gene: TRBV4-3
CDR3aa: CASSQDYHTGELFF
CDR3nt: TGCGCCAGCAGCCAAGACTACCACACCGGGGAGCTGTTTTTT

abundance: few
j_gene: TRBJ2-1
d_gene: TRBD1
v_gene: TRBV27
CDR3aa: CASSAGQGGWTEQFF
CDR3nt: TGTGCCAGCAGTGCCGGACAGGGTGGGTGGACTGAGCAGTTCTTC

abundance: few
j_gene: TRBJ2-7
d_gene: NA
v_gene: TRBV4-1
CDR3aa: CASSQELNYEQYF
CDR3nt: TGCGCCAGCAGCCAAGAGCTAAACTACGAGCAGTACTTC

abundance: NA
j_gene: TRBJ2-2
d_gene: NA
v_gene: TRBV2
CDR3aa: CASIPTGRTGELFF
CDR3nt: TGTGCCAGCATTCCGACGGGGAGAACCGGGGAGCTGTTTTTT